This is a list of T cell receptor beta chains from one sample in a study of T cells in localized non-small cell lung cancer. TCRdb's copy holds only in-frame clones and misses some; the assay was immunoSEQ multiplex PCR. The sample contains roughly 35,000 clones, more than 85% of which appear only once. The material was peripheral blood mononuclear cells, obtained before any cancer treatment. These receptors were obtained from a female donor aged 60 or older with stage II lung adenocarcinoma. Each CDR3 is given with its conserved first and last residue. A D gene is named only where the DNA matches it firmly. Clone size, where shown, is once, few, many, or a class for clones that have expanded.

clone size | J gene | D gene | V gene | CDR3 protein | CDR3 DNA
few | TRBJ2-1 | . | TRBV6-6 | CASSPDGSPSVEQFF | TGTGCCAGCAGTCCAGACGGGAGCCCCTCTGTGGAGCAGTTCTTC
. | TRBJ2-2 | . | TRBV4-3 | CASSQDLRGTNTGELFF | TGCGCCAGCAGCCAAGATCTCCGGGGTACCAACACCGGGGAGCTGTTTTTT
. | TRBJ1-3 | . | TRBV9 | CASSVFDEPGSGNTIYF | TGTGCCAGCAGCGTATTCGACGAACCTGGCTCTGGAAACACCATATATTTT
. | TRBJ2-7 | TRBD2 | TRBV30 | CAWSYGLREGYEQYF | TGTGCCTGGAGTTATGGCTTGCGGGAGGGCTACGAGCAGTACTTC
few | TRBJ2-3 | TRBD2 | TRBV6-1 | CASSETGLAGGRRDTQYF | TGTGCCAGCAGTGAAACGGGACTAGCGGGAGGCCGCAGAGATACGCAGTATTTT
. | TRBJ1-5 | . | TRBV7-6 | CASSLTGNQPQHF | TGTGCCAGCAGTCTTACGGGCAATCAGCCCCAGCATTTT
. | TRBJ2-7 | . | TRBV27 | CASSLVTGSSYEQYF | TGTGCCAGCAGTTTGGTGACAGGAAGCTCCTACGAGCAGTACTTC
. | TRBJ2-1 | . | TRBV11-3 | CASSSTGSSYNEQFF | TGTGCCAGCAGCTCTACAGGGAGCTCCTACAATGAGCAGTTCTTC
. | TRBJ2-1 | . | TRBV19 | CASSIVGGGSYNDQFF | TGTGCCAGTAGTATAGTGGGCGGGGGCTCCTACAATGATCAGTTCTTC
. | TRBJ1-2 | TRBD1 | TRBV5-4 | CASNWDRADGYTF | TGTGCCAGCAACTGGGACAGGGCCGATGGCTACACCTTC
. | TRBJ1-2 | . | TRBV7-9 | CASSPGEFYTF | TGTGCCAGCAGCCCGGGAGAGTTCTACACCTTC
. | TRBJ2-3 | . | TRBV2 | CASKRSTDTQYF | TGTGCCAGCAAGCGGAGCACAGATACGCAGTATTTT
. | TRBJ2-1 | . | TRBV12-2 | CASRLGTGHRGLWDEQFF | TGTGCAAGTCGCTTAGGGACCGGCCACCGCGGTTTGTGGGATGAGCAGTTCTTC
. | TRBJ2-1 | . | TRBV6-6 | CASSLQVEQFF | TGTGCCAGCAGTTTACAGGTTGAGCAGTTCTTC
. | TRBJ1-5 | . | TRBV28 | CASSLREYSNQPQHF | TGTGCCAGCAGTTTACGCGAGTATAGCAATCAGCCCCAGCATTTT
once | TRBJ1-1 | . | TRBV4-3 | CASSQDAGGRRTEAFF | TGCGCCAGCAGCCAAGACGCCGGGGGCAGGCGCACTGAAGCTTTCTTT
. | TRBJ1-1 | . | TRBV7-9 | CASSLDLAGLDEAFF | TGTGCCAGCAGCTTAGACCTGGCGGGGTTGGACGAAGCTTTCTTT
. | TRBJ2-7 | . | TRBV30 | CAWRPLGSSYEQYF | TGTGCCTGGAGGCCCCTCGGGAGCTCCTACGAGCAGTACTTC
. | TRBJ2-1 | . | TRBV15 | CATANREDSYNEQFF | TGTGCCACCGCAAACAGGGAGGATTCCTACAATGAGCAGTTCTTC
. | TRBJ1-2 | . | TRBV20-1 | CSARLQGGYTF | TGCAGTGCTAGACTCCAGGGTGGCTACACCTTC
. | TRBJ1-2 | . | TRBV4-2 | CASSQGARRGGYTF | TGTGCCAGCAGCCAAGGCGCAAGGAGGGGCGGCTACACCTTC
once | TRBJ1-1 | . | TRBV2 | CASSERVGNTEAFF | TGTGCCAGCAGTGAGAGGGTAGGGAACACTGAAGCTTTCTTT
. | TRBJ2-7 | . | TRBV10-1 | CASSERGSAVYEQYF | TGCGCCAGCAGTGAGCGTGGGAGCGCCGTCTACGAGCAGTACTTC
once | TRBJ1-1 | TRBD1 | TRBV28 | CASSRAGQGLKLPKGTEAFF | TGTGCCAGCAGTCGCGCGGGACAGGGGTTAAAGCTTCCTAAGGGTACAGAAGCTTTCTTT
. | TRBJ2-4 | TRBD1 | TRBV25-1 | CASTRTGVNIQYF | TGTGCCAGCACCCGGACAGGGGTGAACATTCAGTACTTC
. | TRBJ1-1 | . | TRBV18 | CASSPLGRGTEAFF | TGTGCCAGCTCACCGTTGGGCAGGGGAACTGAAGCTTTCTTT
. | TRBJ2-5 | TRBD2 | TRBV19 | CASSMTSGSKETQYF | TGTGCCAGTAGTATGACTAGCGGATCAAAAGAGACCCAGTACTTC
once | TRBJ2-1 | . | TRBV5-6 | CASSSPDRDYYNEQFF | TGTGCCAGCAGCTCCCCGGACAGGGACTACTACAATGAGCAGTTCTTC
. | TRBJ2-1 | TRBD1 | TRBV28 | CASSFPPGQGARDEQFF | TGTGCCAGCAGTTTCCCCCCGGGACAGGGGGCAAGGGATGAGCAGTTCTTC
. | TRBJ2-1 | . | TRBV5-6 | CASSFPSGVPYNEQFF | TGTGCCAGCAGCTTTCCGTCGGGGGTACCTTACAATGAGCAGTTCTTC
. | TRBJ1-6 | . | TRBV7-9 | CASSGTLGSPLHF | TGTGCCAGCAGCGGGACCCTCGGGTCACCCCTCCACTTT
once | TRBJ2-2 | . | TRBV28 | CASSKNRVRTGELFF | TGTGCCAGTAGCAAGAACAGGGTCAGGACCGGGGAGCTGTTTTTT
. | TRBJ1-5 | . | TRBV7-2 | CASSSLTLGGSQPQHF | TGTGCCAGCAGCTCTTTGACCCTCGGGGGAAGTCAGCCCCAGCATTTT
once | TRBJ2-1 | . | TRBV10-2 | CASSESLAIIEQFF | TGCGCCAGCAGTGAGTCTTTGGCTATTATTGAGCAGTTCTTC
. | TRBJ2-2 | . | TRBV10-3 | CAISESGGTLNTGELFF | TGTGCCATCAGTGAGTCGGGGGGGACACTTAACACCGGGGAGCTGTTTTTT
. | TRBJ2-6 | TRBD1 | TRBV2 | CASSPDRGGANVLTF | TGTGCCAGCAGTCCCGACAGGGGAGGGGCCAACGTCCTGACTTTC
few | TRBJ1-5 | . | TRBV2 | CASSGPGTGKDQPQHF | TGTGCCAGCAGTGGCCCTGGGACCGGCAAGGATCAGCCCCAGCATTTT
. | TRBJ1-1 | . | TRBV5-1 | CASSLDMNSEAFF | TGCGCCAGCAGCCTCGATATGAACAGTGAAGCTTTCTTT
. | TRBJ2-1 | TRBD1 | TRBV7-9 | CASSLEQGVHNEQFF | TGTGCCAGCAGCTTAGAACAGGGGGTCCACAATGAGCAGTTCTTC
. | TRBJ1-1 | . | TRBV13 | CASSLASAEAFF | TGTGCCAGCAGCTTAGCAAGCGCTGAAGCTTTCTTT
. | TRBJ1-4 | . | TRBV6-6 | CASSYFGQNEKLFF | TGTGCCAGCAGTTACTTCGGACAGAATGAAAAACTGTTTTTT
. | TRBJ1-1 | . | TRBV5-6 | CASSLEGRRGNTEAFF | TGTGCCAGCAGCTTGGAGGGTCGGAGAGGGAACACTGAAGCTTTCTTT
. | TRBJ2-2 | . | TRBV30 | CAWSRIQNTGELFF | TGTGCCTGGAGTCGCATCCAGAACACCGGGGAGCTGTTTTTT
. | TRBJ2-5 | . | TRBV9 | CASSPMDYESETQYF | TGTGCCAGCAGCCCAATGGACTACGAATCAGAGACCCAGTACTTC
. | TRBJ2-1 | . | TRBV10-1 | CASSVRGLYNEQFF | TGCGCCAGCAGTGTCAGGGGACTTTACAATGAGCAGTTCTTC
. | TRBJ1-4 | . | TRBV2 | CATDKGGATNEKLFF | TGTGCCACTGATAAAGGGGGTGCAACTAATGAAAAACTGTTTTTT
. | TRBJ2-7 | TRBD2 | TRBV15 | CATSIRLAGGPPRSYEQYF | TGTGCCACCAGCATCCGACTAGCGGGAGGGCCTCCTCGTTCCTACGAGCAGTACTTC
. | TRBJ1-4 | TRBD1 | TRBV2 | CASSGTEGRLATNEKLFF | TGTGCCAGCAGCGGGACAGAAGGAAGATTGGCAACTAATGAAAAACTGTTTTTT
. | TRBJ2-7 | TRBD2 | TRBV28 | CASSPGLAGGPNEQYF | TGTGCCAGCAGTCCCGGACTAGCGGGGGGGCCGAACGAGCAGTACTTC
. | TRBJ2-1 | TRBD2 | TRBV7-6 | CASSLEGLARNEQFF | TGTGCCAGCAGCTTAGAGGGACTAGCGAGGAATGAGCAGTTCTTC